Each of the 18 T cell receptor beta chains below was sequenced from the same sample in a study of cytomegalovirus exposure and HLA in healthy donors. Libraries were prepared by immunoSEQ multiplex PCR; TCRdb keeps only in-frame clonotypes and omits some of them. The profile shows some 73,000 clones, about 90% of them singletons. Sequenced: PBMCs. These receptors originate from a woman under 30 in good health and CMV-seropositive.

The gene calls are TRBV29-1 and TRBJ2-7; D ambiguous. The CDR3 is made up of 13 amino acids. Germline V gene sequence: CDR1 SQVTM, CDR2 ANQGSEA. Trimming pared 2 bases from V and 2 bases from J, leaving 10 bases between. The CDR3 nucleotides read TGCAGCGTTGAAAGGCAGGCACCCTACGAGCAGTACTTC. It specifies CSVERQAPYEQYF.

The V and J genes are TRBV5-1 and TRBJ2-6; possibly TRBD2 for D (6 bases). Germline CDR1 reads SGHRS; CDR2 reads YFSETQ. Trimming pared 0 bases from V and 0 bases from J, leaving 13 bases between. This CDR3 spans 18 amino acids. CDR3 in amino acids: CASSLAAGRHSGANVLTF. The CDR3 DNA reads TGCGCCAGCAGCTTGGCAGCAGGGAGGCACTCTGGGGCCAACGTCCTGACTTTC.

This clone was seen more than once but under ten times. The chain links TRBV13 to TRBJ1-1, with 7 bases lining up with TRBD1. J was trimmed by 1 base and V by 3 bases; bases with no gene match: 2. The length of the CDR3 is 14 residues. Germline assignment: CDR1 PRHDT and CDR2 FYEKMQ (reference sequence). The CDR3 DNA reads as TGTGCCAGCAGCTTGACAGGGCCGAACACTGAAGCTTTCTTT. As protein: CASSLTGPNTEAFF.

The chain employs TRBV29-1 and TRBJ2-3; TRBD2 agrees at 9 bases. Germline lookup yields CDR1 SQVTM and CDR2 ANQGSEA. The CDR3 spans 13 residues. V was pared by 6 bases and J by 3 bases, with 4 bases of the junction left unmatched. CDR3 in DNA: TGCAGCGTCCGACTAGCGGAGACAGATACGCAGTATTTT. Translated: CSVRLAETDTQYF.

CDR3 amino acids: CASSGRVFDEQYF. CDR3 coding DNA: TGTGCCAGTAGTGGCAGGGTCTTCGACGAGCAGTACTTC. The chain has TRBV19 and TRBJ2-7, with D perhaps TRBD1 (5 bases). V gave up 5 bases and J gave up 5 bases, with 13 bases separating them. The CDR3 is 13 amino acids. Germline CDR1 LNHDA, CDR2 SQIVND (reference sequence).

The chain links TRBV7-8 to TRBJ2-5; 8 bases are shared with TRBD2. This CDR3 has 17 amino acids. Trimming cost V 1 base and J 4 bases; bases outside gene matches: 11. CDR1 is SGHVS and CDR2 is FQNEAQ in the germline V gene. This CDR3 reads CASSLVQAGAQRETQYF. CDR3 DNA sequence: TGTGCCAGCAGCTTAGTGCAAGCGGGGGCCCAGCGAGAGACCCAGTACTTC.

The chain recombines TRBV6-4 with TRBJ2-3, with 8 bases that match TRBD2. Germline values: CDR1 MRHNA, CDR2 SNTAGT. V dropped 3 bases and J dropped 4; count of bases not matched to a gene: 9. The CDR3 runs 16 residues. This CDR3 is CASSESGPGGADTQYF. In DNA, the CDR3 is TGTGCCAGCAGTGAATCTGGACCCGGGGGGGCAGATACGCAGTATTTT.

The count of this clone is one. The chain recombines TRBV6-1 with TRBJ2-1; D remains ambiguous. This CDR3 region has 11 residues. CDR1 and CDR2 (germline): MNHNS, SASEGT. Trimming left V 6 bases short and J 8 bases short, with 8 bases between. CDR3 DNA: TGTGCCAGCAGCTATATGTATGAGCAGTTCTTC. Protein sequence: CASSYMYEQFF.

This clone was detected only once. The rearrangement uses TRBV30 and TRBJ2-3; D is ambiguous. Germline loops: CDR1 GTSNPN, CDR2 SVGIG (reference sequence). Trimming cost V 3 bases and J 1 base, with 8 bases left between them. The CDR3 totals 13 residues. The CDR3 coding sequence is TGTGCCTGGAGCCCGGGTGGCACAGATACGCAGTATTTT. Translation gives CAWSPGGTDTQYF.

The rearrangement links TRBV6-5 to TRBJ2-5, with D maybe TRBD2 (6 bases). The V and J ends lost 4 bases and 1 base respectively, with 16 bases between them. This CDR3 has 16 amino acids. In germline, CDR1 is MNHEY, CDR2 SVGAGI. The chain's CDR3 is CASSSPPRELQETQYF. The CDR3 coding sequence is TGTGCCAGCAGTTCCCCGCCCCGGGAGCTCCAAGAGACCCAGTACTTC.

The chain has TRBV6-1 and TRBJ2-3; no clear D. V lost 4 bases, J lost 3 bases, and 11 bases lay in between. The germline V gene encodes CDR1 MNHNS and CDR2 SASEGT. The CDR3 extends over 14 amino acids. For the CDR3, the DNA is TGTGCCAGCAGTGGCGATTCACTTACAGATACGCAGTATTTT. Amino acid sequence: CASSGDSLTDTQYF.

The gene calls are TRBV28 and TRBJ2-5; tentatively, D is TRBD1 (6 bases). This CDR3 has 14 residues. V lost 3 bases to trimming and J lost 2 bases, with 10 bases between them. Germline V CDR1 and CDR2: MDHEN, SYDVKM. The CDR3: CASSFTGIQETQYF. Written as DNA, the CDR3 is TGTGCCAGCAGTTTTACAGGGATTCAAGAGACCCAGTACTTC. The whole variable domain, remainder taken from reference TRBV28 and TRBJ2-5, is DVKVTQSSRYLVKRTGEKVFLECVQDMDHENMFWYRQDPGLGLRLIYFSYDVKMKEKGDIPEGYSVSREKKERFSLILESASTNQTSMYLCASSFTGIQETQYFGPGTRLLVL.

This chain connects TRBV6-5 to TRBJ1-2, with 8 bases identical to TRBD1. This CDR3 spans 15 amino acids. Germline CDR1 is MNHEY and CDR2 is SVGAGI. V gave up 0 bases and J gave up 5 bases; unmatched junction bases: 5. The DNA of the CDR3 is TGTGCCAGCAGTTACTCATCAGGGGGCGTTTATGGCTACACCTTC. It specifies CASSYSSGGVYGYTF.

This sequence joins TRBV4-1 and TRBJ2-1; the match to TRBD2 covers 10 bases. Germline V gene sequence: CDR1 MGHRA, CDR2 YSYEKL. The CDR3 consists of 19 residues. The ends lost 0 bases at V and 4 bases at J; junction bases unmatched: 12. CDR3 nucleotides: TGCGCCAGCAGCCAAGAGGGGACAACGGGACTAGCGAGGTACAATGAGCAGTTCTTC. Its protein is CASSQEGTTGLARYNEQFF.

The V gene is TRBV30, the J gene TRBJ1-1; 7 bases match TRBD1. Per germline, CDR1 GTSNPN and CDR2 SVGIG (reference sequence). After removal of 7 bases from V and 1 base from J, the junction contained 6 bases not matched to a gene. The CDR3 consists of 13 residues. CDR3 protein: CALGGQPNTEAFF. The CDR3 DNA reads as TGTGCCTTAGGGGGACAGCCGAACACTGAAGCTTTCTTT.

This chain joins TRBV6-6 and TRBJ1-3, with TRBD1 as a possible D gene (6 bases). The V and J ends lost 0 bases and 0 bases respectively, with 6 bases between them. This CDR3 region has 15 residues. Germline loops: CDR1 MNHNY, CDR2 SVGAGI (reference sequence). The CDR3 nucleotides are TGTGCCAGCAGTTACTCACAGGGCTCTGGAAACACCATATATTTT. This sequence encodes CASSYSQGSGNTIYF.

This chain connects TRBV28 to TRBJ1-5; D not certain. Looked up from germline, CDR1 is MDHEN and CDR2 is SYDVKM. V lost 9 bases and J 0 bases, leaving 12 bases between the germline ends. The CDR3 covers 14 residues. CDR3 loop: CASSKAYSNQPQHF. The DNA of the CDR3 is TGTGCCAGTAGTAAAGCCTATAGCAATCAGCCCCAGCATTTT.

This clone has at least ten counts. V and J are TRBV6-1 and TRBJ2-5; the D gene is possibly TRBD2 (6 bases). The CDR3 has 17 amino acids. Germline lookup yields CDR1 MNHNS and CDR2 SASEGT. The V and J ends lost 1 base and 4 bases respectively, with 19 bases between them. CDR3 amino acids: CASSEVGGDPGRETQYF. Written as DNA, the CDR3 is TGTGCCAGCAGTGAAGTTGGAGGGGACCCGGGTCGAGAGACCCAGTACTTC.